This note documents a single T cell receptor (beta chain) sequence. What it recognizes is unknown. Trimming cost V 8 bases and J 3 bases, with 17 bases left between them. The CDR3 is made up of 14 amino acids. The germline V gene encodes CDR1 LNHDA and CDR2 SQIVND (reference sequence). MiXCR was run by TCRdb on the 5' RACE reads, yielding one entry per CDR3 protein. Seen here are some 560,000 distinct CDR3 sequences, just under 10% observed once, and the top ten hold roughly 3%. This record belongs to a study of identical twins. Study outcomes and limitations: Out-of-frame alpha sequences shared by twins were enriched for low generation probability. Fewer insertions marked abundant cord blood beta clonotypes; young adult naive trended weakly, memory not at all. A cross-sectional statistical analysis, not follow-up of the same donors, supported the conclusions.

These data were also reused for a study on yellow fever vaccine responses in identical twins.

The sequence was collected from a woman aged 18-29 years in good health. This sequence joins TRBV19 and TRBJ2-7; possible D gene TRBD1, 6 bases. Sequences were obtained from PBMCs. The CDR3 is CASGKGQTYYEQYF. The CDR3, as DNA: TGTGCCAGTGGAAAAGGACAGACCTACTACGAGCAGTACTTC.